Listed here are 18 T cell receptor beta chains from one sample, sequenced in a study of CD8 T cells in Susac syndrome. Reverse transcription of about 0.5 to 1 ug RNA was carried out with random hexamers. Each CDR3 protein gets one entry after TCRdb re-called the immunoSEQ multiplex PCR reads with MiXCR. This table holds 330,000 or so distinct CDR3 sequences, 65% to 90% found once. Sequencing was done on a sample of CD8+ T cells from PBMCs. The source is a human donor with multiple sclerosis.

The chain recombines TRBV10-3 with TRBJ2-7; 7 bases align to TRBD2. Germline trimming cut 8 bases from V and 6 bases from J; bases unmatched to any gene: 4. The CDR3 has 11 residues. The germline V gene encodes CDR1 ENHRY and CDR2 SYGVKD. The CDR3, as DNA: TGTGCCATCGGGAGGGCCCTCGAGCAGTACTTC. This codes for CAIGRALEQYF.

The CDR3 region is CATSREYDRACTDTQYF. The CDR3 DNA reads as TGTGCCACCAGCAGAGAGTACGACAGGGCCTGCACAGATACGCAGTATTTT. The chain employs TRBV15 and TRBJ2-3, with 7 positions matching TRBD1. The J segment lost 1 base and the V segment lost 0 bases, leaving 7 bases of the junction unmatched. The CDR3 is 17 amino acids. CDR1 is LNHNV, CDR2 YYDKDF, per germline (reference sequence).

This chain links TRBV21-1 with TRBJ2-2; whether TRBD1, the table's D call, matches the DNA was not checked. TRBV21-1 is shown as a pseudogene. The CDR3 is 19 amino acids. The CDR3 DNA reads as TGTGCCAGCAGCAAAAGCGGCGCCGGGACAGGGGGCGGAACCGGGGAGCTGTTTTTT. Translation: CASSKSGAGTGGGTGELFF.

On this clonotype: The junction shows a germline mismatch at one end, possibly a read error. The chain employs TRBV12-3 or TRBV12-4 and TRBJ2-6; 7 bases are shared with TRBD1. The length of the CDR3 is 18 residues. This CDR3 reads CASSLWQGDYSGANGLTF. In DNA form, the CDR3 reads TGTGCCAGCAGTTTATGGCAGGGGGATTACTCTGGGGCCAACGGCCTGACTTTC.

This clonotype was detected ten times or more. The genes are TRBV24-1 and TRBJ2-5; D ambiguous. Germline values: CDR1 KGHDR, CDR2 SFDVKD. The CDR3 extends over 11 amino acids. V lost 3 bases, J lost 5 bases, and 3 bases lay in between. CDR3 amino acids: CATSDGETQYF. Here the CDR3 DNA reads TGTGCCACCAGTGATGGGGAGACCCAGTACTTC.

The CDR3 nucleotides are TGTGCCAGCACCTCGACAGAGAACACCGGGGAGCTGTTTTTT. It translates to CASTSTENTGELFF. V gene TRBV7-3 combines with J gene TRBJ2-2; possible D gene TRBD1, 5 bases. CDR1 is SGHTA, CDR2 FQGTGA, per germline. The CDR3 totals 14 residues. The V end was cut by 7 bases, the J end by 1 base, with 10 bases between.

This chain links TRBV24-1 with TRBJ2-3; D is unclear. V was cut by 0 bases and J by 1 base, with 7 bases left in between. Germline V gives CDR1 KGHDR, CDR2 SFDVKD. The CDR3 totals 15 residues. The chain's CDR3 is CATSDLSQGTDTQYF. The CDR3 nucleotides read TGTGCCACCAGTGATTTGAGTCAGGGCACAGATACGCAGTATTTT.

CDR3 region: CASSFGSGQGTYEQYF. The CDR3, as DNA: TGTGCCAGCAGTTTTGGGTCGGGACAGGGTACCTACGAGCAGTACTTC. The chain couples TRBV27 to TRBJ2-7; 9 bases map to TRBD1. Per the germline V gene, CDR1 is MNHEY and CDR2 is SMNVEV (reference sequence). The trim removed 3 bases at V and 2 bases at J, leaving 8 bases unmatched. The CDR3 runs to 16 residues.

V is TRBV7-9 and J is TRBJ2-2; perhaps TRBD2 as D (6 bases). From germline, CDR1 is SEHNR and CDR2 FQNEAQ (reference sequence). Trimming pared 5 bases from V and 6 bases from J, leaving 16 bases between. The CDR3 has 15 residues. CDR3 DNA: TGTGCCAGCAGCGCCCAGGAGGGGTGGCCCGGGGAGCTGTTTTTT. Protein: CASSAQEGWPGELFF.

V is TRBV7-9 and J is TRBJ1-1; D unresolved. Germline lookup yields CDR1 SEHNR and CDR2 FQNEAQ (reference sequence). The ends were cut back, 4 bases at V and 2 bases at J, with 17 bases in the middle. The CDR3 length is 16 residues. CDR3 coding DNA: TGTGCCAGCAGCTCCCGAGGTAGGGATTTAAACACTGAAGCTTTCTTT. Protein sequence: CASSSRGRDLNTEAFF.

The V gene is TRBV18, the J gene TRBJ1-2; D is undetermined. With 2 bases removed from V and 3 bases from J, the gap between germline ends came to 10 bases. The length of the CDR3 is 14 residues. Looked up from germline, CDR1 is KGHSH and CDR2 is LQKENI. CDR3 sequence reads: CASSPSPDYYGYTF. Here the CDR3 DNA reads TGTGCCAGCTCACCAAGCCCGGACTACTATGGCTACACCTTC.

This clonotype was detected only a few times. The chain has TRBV5-4 and TRBJ2-7, with D unclear. Germline CDR1 and CDR2: SGHNT and YYREEE (reference sequence). The CDR3 is made up of 14 amino acids. Trimming took 4 bases from V and 3 from J, leaving 14 bases between them. CDR3 amino acids: CASSPWSSSYEQYF. The CDR3 DNA reads TGTGCCAGCAGCCCGTGGTCCAGCAGCTACGAGCAGTACTTC.

The chain couples TRBV5-5 to TRBJ1-2, with D perhaps matching TRBD1 (5 bases). The V end lost 5 bases, the J end lost 3 bases, and 11 bases lay between the germline ends. The CDR3 is 13 amino acids. Germline V gives CDR1 SGHKS, CDR2 YYEKEE (reference sequence). In DNA, the CDR3 is TGTGCCAGCAGTCGCGGGACGGACTATGGCTACACCTTC. This gives the protein CASSRGTDYGYTF.

The V and J genes are TRBV27 and TRBJ1-5, with D possibly TRBD1 on 6 matching bases. The V and J ends lost 2 bases and 6 bases respectively, with 11 bases between them. Germline V gene lookup returns CDR1 MNHEY and CDR2 SMNVEV (reference sequence). The CDR3 extends over 14 amino acids. The CDR3 bases are TGTGCCAGCAGTTTAGGGGGGCAGATTCAGCCCCAGCATTTT. Translated: CASSLGGQIQPQHF.

CDR3 sequence: CASSPKRLGEQFF. CDR3 sequence (DNA): TGTGCCAGCAGTCCGAAACGACTAGGCGAGCAGTTCTTC. This sequence joins TRBV28 and TRBJ2-1; TRBD2 is a possible D gene (6 bases). The ends were cut back, 5 bases at V and 10 bases at J, with 15 bases in the middle. CDR3 length: 13 residues. Germline-derived CDR1 and CDR2 are MDHEN and SYDVKM.

This clonotype was observed once. V and J are TRBV7-8 and TRBJ2-4; 12 nucleotides agree with TRBD2. This CDR3 is 17 amino acids long. CDR1 SGHVS and CDR2 FQNEAQ come from the germline V gene. Unmatched junction bases numbered 6, after V lost 2 bases and J lost 4 bases. CDR3 nucleotides: TGTGCCAGCAGCTTAAGACTAGCGGGAGTTGCGAAAAACATTCAGTACTTC. This sequence encodes CASSLRLAGVAKNIQYF.

This clonotype turned up a few times. This sequence joins TRBV15 and TRBJ2-7; D possibly matches TRBD1 or TRBD2 (5 bases each). V was shortened by 6 bases and J by 5 bases, with 14 bases between the two germline ends. CDR1 is LNHNV, CDR2 YYDKDF, per germline (reference sequence). CDR3 length: 13 residues. Here the CDR3 reads CATRLRGDHEQYF. CDR3 in DNA: TGTGCCACCAGATTAAGGGGAGACCACGAGCAGTACTTC. The entire variable domain, with the rest obtained from reference TRBV15 and TRBJ2-7, is as follows: DAMVIQNPRYQVTQFGKPVTLSCSQTLNHNVMYWYQQKSSQAPKLLFHYYDKDFNNEADTPDNFQSRRPNTSFCFLDIRSPGLGDTAMYLCATRLRGDHEQYFGPGTRLTVT.

The chain carries TRBV6-2 or TRBV6-3 and TRBJ2-3; D gene unclear. Deletions cut 2 bases from V and 0 bases from J, with 6 bases between. This CDR3 has 14 amino acids. CDR1 is MNHEY and CDR2 is SVGEGT in the germline V gene. For the CDR3, the DNA is TGTGCCAGCAGTTACGTCAGTAGCACAGATACGCAGTATTTT. It codes for CASSYVSSTDTQYF.